The 30 T cell receptor beta chains below come from one sample, sequenced in a study of a mutant IDH1 vaccine in newly diagnosed glioma. Sample time point: baseline, week 1 (first vaccination visit). The treatment here: pre-vaccination baseline after standard-of-care therapy. TCRdb keeps only in-frame clones here, not all; method: immunoSEQ multiplex PCR. The table records over 80,000 clones, about 87% of them present only once. The source was PBMCs, collected from a glioma patient treated with radiotherapy, temozolomide or both. These receptors were collected from a woman aged 45 to 65 with glioma.

V and J are TRBV27 and TRBJ1-5; 8 bases fit TRBD1. This CDR3 region has 16 residues. The V gene end was trimmed by 5 bases and the J gene end by 7 bases; junction bases not matched to a gene: 13. Germline V lookup: CDR1 MNHEY, CDR2 SMNVEV (reference sequence). CDR3 region: CASSPHPTGVDQPQHF. CDR3 DNA sequence: TGTGCCAGCAGTCCCCACCCGACAGGGGTAGACCAGCCCCAGCATTTT.

This clone showed up just once. The chain combines TRBV6-1 with TRBJ2-7; 12 bases are a match to TRBD2. With V trimmed by 4 bases and J by 3 bases, 4 bases remained unmatched. Germline CDR1 MNHNS, CDR2 SASEGT. This CDR3 contains 15 residues. CDR3 in DNA: TGTGCCAGCAGTGGGACTAGCGGGATATTCTACGAGCAGTACTTC. Protein sequence: CASSGTSGIFYEQYF.

V usage is TRBV15 and J usage is TRBJ2-7, with D perhaps matching TRBD2 (5 bases). Germline lookup yields CDR1 LNHNV and CDR2 YYDKDF (reference sequence). V was cut by 0 bases and J by 3 bases, with 6 bases left in between. CDR3 length: 13 amino acids. The CDR3 protein is CATSREGGYEQYF. CDR3 coding DNA: TGTGCCACCAGCAGAGAAGGAGGCTACGAGCAGTACTTC.

The V gene is TRBV29-1, the J gene TRBJ1-1; no clear D. The CDR3 is made up of 12 amino acids. From germline, CDR1 is SQVTM and CDR2 ANQGSEA. Trimming took off 7 bases at V and 8 bases at J, with 17 bases between the two ends. CDR3 amino acids: CSGRGAAQEAFF. DNA for the CDR3: TGCAGCGGTCGGGGTGCGGCCCAAGAAGCTTTCTTT.

This chain joins TRBV9 and TRBJ1-3; D gene ambiguous. The CDR3 length is 15 residues. Germline lookup yields CDR1 SGDLS and CDR2 YYNGEE. Trimming shortened V by 2 bases and J by 0 bases, and 9 bases separated the two germline ends. The CDR3 DNA is TGTGCCAGCAGCGTGGGGTGGGGCTCTGGAAACACCATATATTTT. Its translation is CASSVGWGSGNTIYF.

The chain employs TRBV6-6 and TRBJ1-3; TRBD1 aligns across 7 bases. Germline trimming cut 11 bases from V and 4 bases from J; bases unmatched to any gene: 5. This CDR3 has 12 residues. CDR1 and CDR2 (germline): MNHNY, SVGAGI (reference sequence). CDR3 sequence reads: CAAQGDGNTIYF. CDR3 sequence (DNA): TGTGCCGCGCAGGGGGACGGAAACACCATATATTTT.

The chain couples TRBV4-2 to TRBJ2-7; 9 bases align to TRBD2. The CDR3 is made up of 17 amino acids. Looked up from germline, CDR1 is LGHNA and CDR2 is YNFKEQ. With 3 bases clipped from V and 5 bases from J, the junction kept 14 bases outside the gene matches. CDR3 residues: CASSQGLRTSESNEQYF. As DNA, the CDR3 is TGTGCCAGCAGCCAGGGGTTAAGGACTAGCGAGTCGAACGAGCAGTACTTC.

The V gene is TRBV6-1, the J gene TRBJ1-6; TRBD1 aligns across 8 bases. The CDR3 runs 13 residues. From germline, CDR1 is MNHNS and CDR2 SASEGT. Trimming cost V 4 bases and J 8 bases; bases outside gene matches: 1. DNA of the CDR3: TGTGCCAGCAGTGTGGACAGGGATTCACCCCTCCACTTT. Translating gives CASSVDRDSPLHF.

The sample holds a few counts of this clone. The chain joins TRBV4-1 to TRBJ2-1; D ambiguous. The CDR3 totals 16 residues. Germline-derived CDR1 and CDR2 are MGHRA and YSYEKL. V was pared by 1 base and J by 4 bases, with 14 bases between. CDR3 DNA: TGCGCCAGCAGCCAAGTACGTCTAGTTCGGTACAATGAGCAGTTCTTC. It yields the protein CASSQVRLVRYNEQFF.

The chain uses TRBV23-1 and TRBJ2-7, with 8 bases that match TRBD1. TRBV23-1 is designated an ORF whose function remains uncertain. V shed 0 bases, J shed 6 bases, and the junction held 4 bases outside the gene matches. This CDR3 comprises 14 residues. DNA for the CDR3: TGCGCCAGCAGTCAATCCCAGGGGGCGGTCGAGCAGTACTTC. This sequence encodes CASSQSQGAVEQYF.

The chain carries TRBV2 and TRBJ1-2; 7 bases line up with TRBD1. This CDR3 spans 16 amino acids. Trimming at V came to 0 bases and at J to 7 bases, leaving 11 bases not matched to a gene. Germline loops: CDR1 SNHLY, CDR2 FYNNEI. The DNA of the CDR3 is TGTGCCAGCAGTGAAGCGAGGGGGCGACAGGGCTCTGGCTACACCTTC. This codes for CASSEARGRQGSGYTF.

This chain connects TRBV5-5 to TRBJ2-7, with 12 positions matching TRBD1. With V trimmed by 5 bases and J by 7 bases, 10 bases remained unmatched. Per the germline V gene, CDR1 is SGHKS and CDR2 is YYEKEE (reference sequence). The CDR3 has 15 residues. This chain's CDR3 is CASSFRDRGQLEQYF. CDR3 DNA: TGTGCCAGCAGTTTCCGGGACAGGGGGCAGTTGGAGCAGTACTTC.

This chain connects TRBV19 to TRBJ2-6; D not certain. The CDR3 runs to 17 residues. Between the trimmed V and J ends, which lost 0 bases and 0 bases, there was a span of 9 bases. CDR1 is LNHDA, CDR2 SQIVND, per germline (reference sequence). CDR3 region: CASSIDHRSSGANVLTF. The CDR3 DNA is TGTGCCAGTAGTATAGATCATCGGAGCTCTGGGGCCAACGTCCTGACTTTC.

This chain uses TRBV4-1 with TRBJ1-5; D may be TRBD1 (5 bases). The CDR3 has 14 amino acids. V shed 3 bases and J shed 7 bases, with 13 bases lying between them. Germline-derived CDR1 and CDR2 are MGHRA and YSYEKL. This chain's CDR3 is CASSHRGTLQPQHF. The CDR3 DNA is TGCGCCAGCAGCCATCGCGGGACTCTCCAGCCCCAGCATTTT.

The chain is built from TRBV29-1 and TRBJ1-2; 10 positions match TRBD1. Trimming cost V 1 base and J 8 bases; bases outside gene matches: 4. Germline lookup yields CDR1 SQVTM and CDR2 ANQGSEA. The CDR3 is made up of 13 amino acids. The CDR3 bases are TGCAGCGTTGAAGGACAGGGGGCGTCGGGCTACACCTTC. Protein product: CSVEGQGASGYTF.

J is TRBJ2-2 and V is TRBV9; TRBD1 matches 9 bases. CDR1 and CDR2 from the germline V gene are SGDLS and YYNGEE. With V trimmed by 4 bases and J by 8 bases, 9 bases remained unmatched. The CDR3 loop spans 15 amino acids. This CDR3 reads CASSPRGQGLGELFF. The CDR3 DNA reads TGTGCCAGCAGCCCCCGGGGACAGGGTCTTGGGGAGCTGTTTTTT.

The chain links TRBV7-9 to TRBJ2-3, with 9 bases that match TRBD2. Germline V lookup: CDR1 SEHNR, CDR2 FQNEAQ (reference sequence). The CDR3 is 17 amino acids. Germline trimming cut 1 base from V and 3 bases from J; bases unmatched to any gene: 8. CDR3 bases: TGTGCCAGCAGCTTAGTAAGGGGTAGCGGGAGAACAGATACGCAGTATTTT. Protein: CASSLVRGSGRTDTQYF.

V and J are TRBV29-1 and TRBJ1-4, with D perhaps matching TRBD1 (5 bases). Trimming left V 6 bases short and J 8 bases short, with 25 bases between. The germline V gene has CDR1 SQVTM and CDR2 ANQGSEA. The length of the CDR3 is 16 residues. CDR3 in amino acids: CSVSTQLDIAGEKLFF. The CDR3, as DNA: TGCAGCGTCTCCACTCAATTGGACATCGCAGGGGAAAAACTGTTTTTT.

The chain carries TRBV28 and TRBJ1-5; tentatively, D is TRBD1 (5 bases). V was clipped by 8 bases and J by 7 bases, with 12 bases between them. This CDR3 has 12 residues. Germline lookup yields CDR1 MDHEN and CDR2 SYDVKM. The CDR3: CASVERGQPQHF. For the CDR3, the DNA is TGTGCCAGCGTGGAGCGGGGCCAGCCCCAGCATTTT.

Note on this clone: The limits of the CDR3 on the DNA are not certain, so only TCRdb's listed CDR3 is given. The chain is built from TRBV2 and TRBJ1-2. From its first to its last residue, the CDR3 has 12 amino acids. CDR1 SNHLY and CDR2 FYNNEI come from the germline V gene. CDR3 sequence: CASSWGTGAFTF.

The chain links TRBV9 to TRBJ1-6; 9 positions match TRBD1. The CDR3 is made up of 15 amino acids. CDR1 SGDLS and CDR2 YYNGEE come from the germline V gene. V dropped 3 bases and J dropped 10; count of bases not matched to a gene: 8. This CDR3 reads CASSGRDREGSPLHF. DNA of the CDR3: TGTGCCAGCAGCGGACGGGACAGGGAAGGCTCACCCCTCCACTTT. The whole variable domain, remainder taken from reference TRBV9 and TRBJ1-6, is DSGVTQTPKHLITATGQRVTLRCSPRSGDLSVYWYQQSLDQGLQFLIQYYNGEERAKGNILERFSAQQFPDLHSELNLSSLELGDSALYFCASSGRDREGSPLHFGNGTRLTVT.

The chain couples TRBV14 to TRBJ2-3, with 9 nucleotides matching TRBD1. The CDR3 loop spans 15 amino acids. In germline, CDR1 is SGHDN, CDR2 FVKESK. With 3 bases clipped from V and 2 bases from J, the junction kept 3 bases outside the gene matches. CDR3 loop: CASSHLQGATDTQYF. CDR3 nucleotides: TGTGCCAGCAGCCACCTACAGGGGGCCACAGATACGCAGTATTTT.

A single count supports this clone. The CDR3 nucleotides are TGTGCCAGCAGTTTGACAGCCAGAGGGGAGACCCAGTACTTC. The encoded protein is CASSLTARGETQYF. V is TRBV27 and J is TRBJ2-5; D might be TRBD1 or TRBD2, each matching 5 bases. The CDR3 contains 14 residues. The V end lost 3 bases, the J end lost 5 bases, and 13 bases lay between the germline ends. Germline V CDR1 and CDR2: MNHEY, SMNVEV (reference sequence).

This clone came up a few times. This rearrangement joins TRBV7-9 to TRBJ2-1; TRBD1 agrees at 9 bases. CDR1 is SEHNR, CDR2 FQNEAQ, per germline (reference sequence). With V trimmed by 4 bases and J by 10 bases, 14 bases remained unmatched. This CDR3 comprises 16 residues. CDR3 sequence: CASSSPPGQGRKEQFF. The CDR3 DNA follows: TGTGCCAGCAGCTCGCCCCCGGGACAGGGTCGGAAAGAGCAGTTCTTC.

The V call is TRBV28, the J call TRBJ2-2; D possibly matches TRBD1 or TRBD2 (5 bases each). The V gene's germline CDR1 is MDHEN and CDR2 SYDVKM. Trimming took 9 bases from V and 5 from J, leaving 16 bases between them. The CDR3 loop spans 14 amino acids. The CDR3 bases are TGTGCCAGTCAGGGAGTGGGTGGGACCGGGGAGCTGTTTTTT. Amino acids: CASQGVGGTGELFF.

The genes are TRBV10-3 and TRBJ2-7, with TRBD2 identical over 12 bases. The CDR3 contains 15 residues. Germline V gene lookup returns CDR1 ENHRY and CDR2 SYGVKD. The junction had 4 bases not matched to a gene; V was cut back by 6 bases and J by 1 base. The CDR3 DNA sequence: TGTGCCATCAGAAGGACTAGCGGGGCTTCCTACGAGCAGTACTTC. Protein product: CAIRRTSGASYEQYF.

The gene calls are TRBV7-9 and TRBJ2-5, with 7 bases identical to TRBD1. The CDR3 sequence is 14 residues long. V lost 2 bases, J lost 5 bases, and 5 bases stayed unmatched. Germline loops: CDR1 SEHNR, CDR2 FQNEAQ (reference sequence). The CDR3 here is CASSLNRGEETQYF. The CDR3 DNA is TGTGCCAGCAGCTTAAACAGGGGAGAGGAGACCCAGTACTTC.

This chain connects TRBV30 to TRBJ1-1; D is ambiguous. V lost 0 bases and J 7 bases, leaving 18 bases between the germline ends. There are 15 residues in the CDR3. Germline lookup yields CDR1 GTSNPN and CDR2 SVGIG (reference sequence). The DNA for the CDR3 is TGTGCCTGGAGTGTACCAAATGTTGGGAGAGGTGAAGCTTTCTTT. Protein product: CAWSVPNVGRGEAFF.

This clone was observed a handful of times. V usage is TRBV11-2 and J usage is TRBJ1-2; D gene unclear. Germline loops: CDR1 SGHAT, CDR2 FQNNGV. V was shortened by 8 bases and J by 2 bases, with 3 bases between the two germline ends. The CDR3 is made up of 10 amino acids. This chain's CDR3 is CASGNYGYTF. DNA for the CDR3: TGTGCCAGCGGGAACTATGGCTACACCTTC. Using reference TRBV11-2 and TRBJ1-2 for the parts outside the CDR3, the full variable domain is EAGVAQSPRYKIIEKRQSVAFWCNPISGHATLYWYQQILGQGPKLLIQFQNNGVVDDSQLPKDRFSAERLKGVDSTLKIQPAKLEDSAVYLCASGNYGYTFGSGTRLTVV.

V usage is TRBV5-1 and J usage is TRBJ2-5, with 7 bases aligning to TRBD2. The germline gives CDR1 SGHRS, CDR2 YFSETQ. Trimming at V came to 4 bases and at J to 5 bases, leaving 8 bases not matched to a gene. This CDR3 has 14 residues. The CDR3 protein is CASSPGTGGETQYF. The CDR3 DNA reads TGCGCCAGCAGCCCCGGGACCGGGGGGGAGACCCAGTACTTC. Variable domain in full (rest from reference TRBV5-1 and TRBJ2-5): KAGVTQTPRYLIKTRGQQVTLSCSPISGHRSVSWYQQTPGQGLQFLFEYFSETQRNKGNFPGRFSGRQFSNSRSEMNVSTLELGDSALYLCASSPGTGGETQYFGPGTRLLVL.